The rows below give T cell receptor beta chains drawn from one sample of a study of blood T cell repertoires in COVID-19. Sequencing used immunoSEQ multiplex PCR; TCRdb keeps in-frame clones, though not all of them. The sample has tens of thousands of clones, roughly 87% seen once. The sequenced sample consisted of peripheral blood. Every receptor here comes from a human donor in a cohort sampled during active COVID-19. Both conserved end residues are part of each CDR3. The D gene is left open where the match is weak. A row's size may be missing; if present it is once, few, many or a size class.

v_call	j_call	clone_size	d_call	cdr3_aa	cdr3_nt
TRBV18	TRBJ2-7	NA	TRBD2	CASSTSSPLAEVYEQYF	TGTGCCAGCTCTACTAGCTCTCCACTAGCGGAGGTTTACGAGCAGTACTTC
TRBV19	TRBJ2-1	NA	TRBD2	CASSRGASGSNEQFF	TGTGCCAGTTCTCGAGGGGCTAGCGGGTCGAATGAGCAGTTCTTC
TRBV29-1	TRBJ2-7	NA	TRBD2	CSVPVLAGGSYEQYF	TGCAGCGTCCCTGTGTTAGCGGGAGGCTCCTACGAGCAGTACTTC
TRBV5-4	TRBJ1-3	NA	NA	CASNELGAGNTIYF	TGTGCCAGCAACGAACTGGGGGCCGGGAACACCATATATTTT
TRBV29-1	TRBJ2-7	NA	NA	CSARANAGPDEQYF	TGCAGTGCGAGGGCAAACGCGGGTCCGGACGAGCAGTACTTC
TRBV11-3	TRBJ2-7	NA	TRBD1	CASSSSTGGIYEQYF	TGTGCCAGCAGCTCTTCGACAGGGGGCATCTACGAGCAGTACTTC
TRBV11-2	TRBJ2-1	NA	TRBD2	CASSQPRTSKFF	TGTGCCAGCAGCCAACCAAGGACTAGTAAGTTCTTC
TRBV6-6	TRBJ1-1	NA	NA	CASSYFGMNTEAFF	TGTGCCAGCAGTTACTTCGGTATGAACACTGAAGCTTTCTTT
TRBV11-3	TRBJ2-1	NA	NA	CASSLGVDNEQFF	TGTGCCAGCAGCTTAGGAGTGGACAATGAGCAGTTCTTC
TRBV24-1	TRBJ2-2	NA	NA	CATSEKGANTGELFF	TGTGCCACCAGTGAAAAGGGGGCGAACACCGGGGAGCTGTTTTTT
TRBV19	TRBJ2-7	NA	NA	CASSIDGRRAGTYEQYF	TGTGCCAGTAGTATAGACGGGCGGAGGGCGGGGACCTACGAGCAGTACTTC
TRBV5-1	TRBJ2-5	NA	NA	CASSQPGQGETQYF	TGCGCCAGCAGCCAGCCCGGGCAGGGGGAGACCCAGTACTTC
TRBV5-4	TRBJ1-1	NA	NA	CASSRPSLETEAFF	TGTGCCAGCAGTAGACCCTCTCTAGAGACTGAAGCTTTCTTT
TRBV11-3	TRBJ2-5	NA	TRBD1	CASSSRRGRGRETQYF	TGTGCCAGCAGCTCCCGGAGGGGCAGGGGGCGAGAGACCCAGTACTTC
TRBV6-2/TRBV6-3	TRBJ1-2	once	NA	CASSLLFGYTF	TGTGCCAGCAGTTTACTTTTTGGCTACACCTTC
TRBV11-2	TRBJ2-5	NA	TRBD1	CASSLQTGNEETQYF	TGTGCCAGCAGCCTACAGACAGGGAACGAAGAGACCCAGTACTTC
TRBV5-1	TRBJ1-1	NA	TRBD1	CASSYTGTGWTEAFF	TGCGCCAGCAGCTATACCGGGACAGGGTGGACTGAAGCTTTCTTT
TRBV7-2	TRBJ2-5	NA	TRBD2	CASSFSGDRETQYF	TGTGCCAGCAGCTTCAGCGGGGATAGGGAGACCCAGTACTTC
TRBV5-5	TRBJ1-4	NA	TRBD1	CASSNNRGPGEKLFF	TGTGCCAGCAGCAATAACAGGGGGCCAGGTGAAAAACTGTTTTTT
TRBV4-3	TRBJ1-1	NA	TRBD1	CASSQAGGETEAFF	TGCGCCAGCAGCCAAGCAGGGGGCGAAACTGAAGCTTTCTTT
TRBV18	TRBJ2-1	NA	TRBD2	CASSPYPTSGPTNEQFF	TGTGCCAGCTCACCATACCCTACTAGCGGGCCTACAAATGAGCAGTTCTTC
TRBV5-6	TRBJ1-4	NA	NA	CASSQPGSTTNEKLFF	TGTGCCAGCAGCCAACCGGGGAGCACAACTAATGAAAAACTGTTTTTT
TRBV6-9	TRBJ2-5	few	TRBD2	CASSCNSGRKETQYF	TGTGCCAGCAGTTGCAATAGCGGGAGAAAAGAGACCCAGTACTTC
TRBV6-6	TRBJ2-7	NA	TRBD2	CASSRTSGDYEQYF	TGTGCCAGCAGTCGCACTAGCGGGGACTACGAGCAGTACTTC
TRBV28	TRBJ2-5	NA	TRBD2	CASKRAGGEETQYF	TGTGCCAGCAAACGGGCGGGGGGAGAGGAGACCCAGTACTTC
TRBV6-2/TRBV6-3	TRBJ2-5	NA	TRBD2	CASSYPSGGNQETQYF	TGTGCCAGCAGTTATCCTAGCGGGGGGAACCAAGAGACCCAGTACTTC
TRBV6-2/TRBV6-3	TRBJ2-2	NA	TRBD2	CASSPKPGLAGDGELFF	TGTGCCAGCAGTCCCAAACCGGGACTAGCGGGAGATGGGGAGCTGTTTTTT
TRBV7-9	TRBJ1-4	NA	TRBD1	CASSVTSGGNEKLFF	TGTGCCAGCAGCGTAACCTCAGGGGGTAATGAAAAACTGTTTTTT
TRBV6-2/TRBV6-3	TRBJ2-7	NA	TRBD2	CASSYLASGALEQYF	TGTGCCAGCAGTTATTTGGCTAGCGGGGCCCTGGAGCAGTACTTC
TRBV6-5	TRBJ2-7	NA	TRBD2	CASSYGWASGYEQYF	TGTGCCAGCAGTTATGGGTGGGCTAGCGGTTACGAGCAGTACTTC
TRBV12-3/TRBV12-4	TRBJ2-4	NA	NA	CASSLASVNIQYF	TGTGCCAGCAGTTTGGCCTCCGTAAACATTCAGTACTTC
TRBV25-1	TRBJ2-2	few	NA	CASSEVSGVAGELFF	TGTGCCAGCAGTGAAGTTTCGGGAGTTGCCGGGGAGCTGTTTTTT
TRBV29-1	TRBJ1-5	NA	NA	CSISGGLNQPQHF	TGCAGCATCAGCGGCGGGCTTAATCAGCCCCAGCATTTT
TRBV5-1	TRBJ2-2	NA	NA	CASSLDRVENTGELFF	TGCGCCAGCAGCTTGGACAGGGTGGAGAACACCGGGGAGCTGTTTTTT
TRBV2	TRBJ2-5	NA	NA	CASPSSAQETQYF	TGTGCCAGCCCGTCTAGCGCCCAAGAGACCCAGTACTTC
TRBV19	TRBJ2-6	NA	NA	CASRYSVSGANVLTF	TGTGCCAGTAGATACAGTGTCTCTGGGGCCAACGTCCTGACTTTC
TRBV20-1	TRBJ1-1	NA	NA	CSARQNTEAFF	TGCAGTGCTAGACAGAACACTGAAGCTTTCTTT
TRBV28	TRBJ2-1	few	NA	CASSISGEINEQFF	TGTGCCAGCAGCATCTCGGGAGAGATCAATGAGCAGTTCTTC
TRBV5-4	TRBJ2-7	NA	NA	CASTNDRSSYEQYF	TGTGCCAGCACTAACGACAGGAGCTCCTACGAGCAGTACTTC
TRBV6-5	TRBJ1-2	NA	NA	CASSYSDTGSYGYTF	TGTGCCAGCAGTTACTCGGATACAGGATCCTATGGCTACACCTTC
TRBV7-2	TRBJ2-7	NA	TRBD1	CASSLGPGTVPYEQYF	TGTGCCAGCAGCTTAGGCCCCGGGACAGTGCCATACGAGCAGTACTTC
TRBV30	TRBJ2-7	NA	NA	CAWRLYGGGREQYF	TGTGCCTGGAGGTTGTATGGGGGCGGACGCGAGCAGTACTTC
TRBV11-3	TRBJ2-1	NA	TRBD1	CASSWDRGVKFF	TGTGCCAGCAGCTGGGACAGGGGGGTCAAGTTCTTC
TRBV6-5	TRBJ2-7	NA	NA	CGGQPPQEQYF	TGTGGGGGACAACCTCCCCAGGAGCAGTACTTC
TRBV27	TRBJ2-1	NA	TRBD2	CASTTPGLRNEQFF	TGTGCCAGCACAACGCCGGGACTAAGAAATGAGCAGTTCTTC
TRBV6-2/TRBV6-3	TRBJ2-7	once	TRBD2	CASSGSSSGYEQYF	TGTGCCAGCAGTGGATCCTCTAGCGGCTACGAGCAGTACTTC
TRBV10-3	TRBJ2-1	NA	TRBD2	CAISEPSGSSYNEQFF	TGTGCCATCAGTGAGCCAAGCGGGAGCTCCTACAATGAGCAGTTCTTC